The 2 T cell receptor beta chains given below trace back to one sample, sequenced in a study of T and B cells in COVID-19 patients. Blood genomic DNA input for TRB amplification was about 240-550 ng. Multiplex PCR with BIOMED2 TRB-A/B primer pools amplified TRB rearrangements. One entry per CDR3 protein results from TCRdb running MiXCR on the multiplex PCR reads. The sample records more than 10,000 distinct CDR3 sequences, approximately 31% being singletons. The sequenced material came from blood. Receptor source: a human donor with active COVID-19.

The V gene is TRBV19, the J gene TRBJ1-1; D remains unclear. The V gene's germline CDR1 is LNHDA and CDR2 SQIVND (reference sequence). The V end lost 4 bases, the J end lost 4 bases, and 13 bases lay between the germline ends. The CDR3 length is 14 residues. CDR3 in amino acids: CASSSRVSSTEAFF. The CDR3 nucleotides are TGTGCCAGTAGTAGCCGGGTATCAAGCACTGAAGCTTTCTTT.

The chain joins TRBV7-9 to TRBJ1-6; D not certain. V was pared by 5 bases and J by 0 bases, with 11 bases between. Germline CDR1 is SEHNR and CDR2 is FQNEAQ (reference sequence). This CDR3 contains 16 residues. The CDR3 DNA is TGTGCCAGCAGCAAAACACAGAGCTCCTATAATTCACCCCTCCACTTT. This encodes CASSKTQSSYNSPLHF.